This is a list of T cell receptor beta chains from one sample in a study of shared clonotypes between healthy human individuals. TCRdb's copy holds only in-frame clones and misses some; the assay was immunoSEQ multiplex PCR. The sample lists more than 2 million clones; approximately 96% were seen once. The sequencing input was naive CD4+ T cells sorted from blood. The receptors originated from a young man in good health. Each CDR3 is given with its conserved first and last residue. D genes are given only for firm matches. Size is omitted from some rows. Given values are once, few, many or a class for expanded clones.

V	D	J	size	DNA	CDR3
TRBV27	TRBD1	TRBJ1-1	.	TGTGCCAGCAGTTTACACGGACAGGGACGCACTGAAGCTTTCTTT	CASSLHGQGRTEAFF
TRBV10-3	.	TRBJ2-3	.	TGTGCCATCAGTGAGACCCACAGCACAGATACGCAGTATTTT	CAISETHSTDTQYF
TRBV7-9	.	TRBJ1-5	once	TGTGCCAGCAGCTTGGATCGACAGCCCCAGCATTTT	CASSLDRQPQHF
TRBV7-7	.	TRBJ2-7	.	TGTGCTAGCAGCTCCCGACCCGGCGGCGAGCAGTACTTC	CASSSRPGGEQYF
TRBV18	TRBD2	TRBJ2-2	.	TGTGCCAGCTCACCGATCCTAGCGGGAACCGGGGAGCTGTTTTTT	CASSPILAGTGELFF
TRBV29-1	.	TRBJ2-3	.	TGCAGCGTGGCCCGACTAGTAAAAAACACAGATACGCAGTATTTT	CSVARLVKNTDTQYF
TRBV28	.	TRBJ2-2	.	TGTGCCAGCCTGTCCGGACAGAACACCGGGGAGCTGTTTTTT	CASLSGQNTGELFF
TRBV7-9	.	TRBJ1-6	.	TGTGCCAGCAGCCAGGGAGGGACAACGAATTCACCCCTCCACTTT	CASSQGGTTNSPLHF
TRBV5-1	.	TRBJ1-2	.	TGCGCCAGCAGCTTGGAGTCCCCGCAGCCCTATGGCTACACCTTC	CASSLESPQPYGYTF
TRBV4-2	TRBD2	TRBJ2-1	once	TGTGCCAGCAGCCAAGACCGAGCGGGGGGGTTGGATGAGCAGTTCTTC	CASSQDRAGGLDEQFF
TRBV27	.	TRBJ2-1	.	TGTGCCAGCAGTTTAAGAGGCAATCCATACAATGAGCAGTTCTTC	CASSLRGNPYNEQFF
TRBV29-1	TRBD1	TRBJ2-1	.	TGCAGCGTTATTCCAGGGGGAAATGAGCAGTTCTTC	CSVIPGGNEQFF
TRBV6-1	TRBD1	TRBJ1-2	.	TGTGCCAGCTGGGGACAGGGGGCCCATGGCTACACCTTC	CASWGQGAHGYTF
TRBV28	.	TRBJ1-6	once	TGTGCCAGCAGCCAGGGTGGGAATTCACCCCTCCACTTT	CASSQGGNSPLHF
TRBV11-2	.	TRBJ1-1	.	TGTGCCAGCAGCCCCCTGCATTCGGGGCATGAAGCTTTCTTT	CASSPLHSGHEAFF
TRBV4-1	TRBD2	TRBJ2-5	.	TGCGCCAGCAGCGAGGGGAGTTTTAGCGGGGGATTTTTGTCCCAGTACTTC	CASSEGSFSGGFLSQYF
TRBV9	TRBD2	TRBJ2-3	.	TGTGCCAGCAGCGTAGAGTTAGCGGGAGGCACAGATACGCAGTATTTT	CASSVELAGGTDTQYF
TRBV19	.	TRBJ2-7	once	TGTGCCAGTAGAACAGGCCCGGGCTCCTACGAGCAGTACTTC	CASRTGPGSYEQYF
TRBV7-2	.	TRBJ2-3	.	TGTGCCAGCAGCCTCCCCACAGATACGCAGTATTTT	CASSLPTDTQYF
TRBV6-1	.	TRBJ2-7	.	TGTGCCAGCAGTGAAATGAGGGGCCTAAAGGGGTTC	CASSEMRGLKGF
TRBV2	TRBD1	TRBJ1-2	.	TGTGCCAGCAGCGGGGACAGTTCTAACTATGGCTACACCTTC	CASSGDSSNYGYTF
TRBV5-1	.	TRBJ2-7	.	TGCGCCAGCAGCTTGCAGGGGAAGTCTTACGAGCAGTACTTC	CASSLQGKSYEQYF
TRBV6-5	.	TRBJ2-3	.	TGTGCCAGCAGTTACTTGAACACAGATACGCAGTATTTT	CASSYLNTDTQYF
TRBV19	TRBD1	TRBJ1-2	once	TGTGCCAGTAGTATTGGGCAGGGGGACTATGGCTACACCTTC	CASSIGQGDYGYTF
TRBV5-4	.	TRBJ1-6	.	TGTGCCAGCAGCCCAGTCCCCAATTTCGGTACTTCACCCCTCCACTTT	CASSPVPNFGTSPLHF
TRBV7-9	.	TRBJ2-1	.	TGTGCCAGCAGCTTCGAAGGGGGAACCTACAATGAGCAGTTCTTC	CASSFEGGTYNEQFF
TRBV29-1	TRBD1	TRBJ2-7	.	TGCAGCGTGGGGTGGACAGGGCGCGAGCAGTACTTC	CSVGWTGREQYF
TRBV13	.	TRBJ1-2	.	TGTGCCAGCAGCTTTGATAAGGGCACCGGTGGCTACACCTTC	CASSFDKGTGGYTF
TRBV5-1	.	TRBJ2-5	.	TGCGCCAGCAGCTTCGATCAAGAGACCCAGTACTTC	CASSFDQETQYF
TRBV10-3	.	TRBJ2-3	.	TGTGCCATCAGTGATCTACAGGGAGATACGCAGTATTTT	CAISDLQGDTQYF
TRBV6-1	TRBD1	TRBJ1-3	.	TGTGCCAGCAGTGAAGGAAGGACAGGGCGAAACACCATATATTTT	CASSEGRTGRNTIYF
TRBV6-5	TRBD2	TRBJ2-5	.	TGTGCCAGCACCCCCGGGGGGGTGGAGACCCAGTACTTC	CASTPGGVETQYF
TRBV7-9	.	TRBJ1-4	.	TGTGCCAGCAGCGGACAGCGTAATGAAAAACTGTTTTTT	CASSGQRNEKLFF
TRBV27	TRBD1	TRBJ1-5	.	TGTGCCAGCAGTTTAGCAGGGGGCCATCAGCCCCAGCATTTT	CASSLAGGHQPQHF
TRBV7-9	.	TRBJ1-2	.	TGTGCCAGCAGCTTAGCAGGGGACGCTGGCTACACCTTC	CASSLAGDAGYTF
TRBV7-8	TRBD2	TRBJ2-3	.	TGTGCCAGCAGCCGAACTAGCGGGAGGGCAGATACGCAGTATTTT	CASSRTSGRADTQYF
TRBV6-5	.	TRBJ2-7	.	TGTGCCAGCAGTCCCGACAGCGGCTACGAGCAGTACTTC	CASSPDSGYEQYF
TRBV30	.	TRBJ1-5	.	TGTGCCTGGAGTGCCCCTGGGACGGTTAGCAATCAGCCCCAGCATTTT	CAWSAPGTVSNQPQHF
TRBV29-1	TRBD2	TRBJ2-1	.	TGCAGCGTTGGCCCAAGAGGACTAGCGGGAGAAAATGAGCAGTTCTTC	CSVGPRGLAGENEQFF
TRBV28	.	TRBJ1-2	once	TGTGCCAGCAGTTTTGGCGGTCGGTGGCGGGCGGCTAACTATGGCTACACCTTC	CASSFGGRWRAANYGYTF
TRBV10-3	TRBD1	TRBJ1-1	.	TGTGCCATCAGTGGACACAGGGGGGGCACTGAAGCTTTCTTT	CAISGHRGGTEAFF
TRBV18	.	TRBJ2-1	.	TGTGCCAGCTCACCGCTCCCCCCGGGGCGGCGAACGGTTTCCTACAATGAGCAGTTCTTC	CASSPLPPGRRTVSYNEQFF
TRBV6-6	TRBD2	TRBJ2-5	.	TGTGCCAGCACTCGGACTAGCCTGGAGACCCAGTACTTC	CASTRTSLETQYF
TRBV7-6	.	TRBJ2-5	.	TGTGCCAGCAGCTTCGCCTCGGGAGTCCAAGAGACCCAGTACTTC	CASSFASGVQETQYF
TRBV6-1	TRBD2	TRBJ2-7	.	TGTGCCAGCAGCCCCAGCGGGGGGTTCCCCTACGAGCAGTACTTC	CASSPSGGFPYEQYF
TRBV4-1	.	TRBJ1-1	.	TGCGCCAGCAGCCAAGAAGTCAGGAACACTGAAGCTTTCTTT	CASSQEVRNTEAFF
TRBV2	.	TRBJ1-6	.	TGTGCCAGCAGTGAATTGCAGGGTGGTAATTCACCCCTCCACTTT	CASSELQGGNSPLHF
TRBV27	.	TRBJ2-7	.	TGTGCCAGCCTTGACACCAACGAGCAGTACTTC	CASLDTNEQYF
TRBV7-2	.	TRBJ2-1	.	TGTGCCAGCACTGCCCGGAATGAGCAGTTCTTC	CASTARNEQFF
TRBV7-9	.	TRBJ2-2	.	TGTGCCAGCCCTTATGGAATAACGAACACCGGGGAGCTGTTTTTT	CASPYGITNTGELFF